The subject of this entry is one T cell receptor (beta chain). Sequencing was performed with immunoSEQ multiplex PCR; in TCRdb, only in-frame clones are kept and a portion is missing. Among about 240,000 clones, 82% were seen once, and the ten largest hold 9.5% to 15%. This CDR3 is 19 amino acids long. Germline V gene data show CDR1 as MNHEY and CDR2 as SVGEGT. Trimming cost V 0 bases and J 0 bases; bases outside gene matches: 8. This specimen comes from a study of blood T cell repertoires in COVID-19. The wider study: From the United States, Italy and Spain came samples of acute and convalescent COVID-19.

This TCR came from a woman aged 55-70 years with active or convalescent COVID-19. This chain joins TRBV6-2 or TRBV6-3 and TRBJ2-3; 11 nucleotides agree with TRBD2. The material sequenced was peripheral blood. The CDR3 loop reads CASSYSSSGGAGSTDTQYF. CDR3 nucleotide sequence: TGTGCCAGCAGTTACTCAAGTAGCGGGGGGGCCGGGAGCACAGATACGCAGTATTTT.